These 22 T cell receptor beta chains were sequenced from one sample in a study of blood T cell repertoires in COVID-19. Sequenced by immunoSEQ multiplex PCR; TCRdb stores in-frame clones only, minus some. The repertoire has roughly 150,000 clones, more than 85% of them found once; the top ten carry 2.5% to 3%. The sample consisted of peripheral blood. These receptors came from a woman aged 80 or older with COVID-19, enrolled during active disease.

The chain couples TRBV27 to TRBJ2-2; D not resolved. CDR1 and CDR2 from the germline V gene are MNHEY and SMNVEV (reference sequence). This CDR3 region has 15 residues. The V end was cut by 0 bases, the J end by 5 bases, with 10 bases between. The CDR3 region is CASSLSSSRTGELFF. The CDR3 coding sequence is TGTGCCAGCAGTTTATCGAGCTCTAGAACCGGGGAGCTGTTTTTT.

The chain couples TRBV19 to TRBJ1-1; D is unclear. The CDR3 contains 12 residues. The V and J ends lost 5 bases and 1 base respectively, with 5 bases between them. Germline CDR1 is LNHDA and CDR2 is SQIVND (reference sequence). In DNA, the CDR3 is TGTGCCAGTAGTCGCGGGAACACTGAAGCTTTCTTT. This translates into CASSRGNTEAFF.

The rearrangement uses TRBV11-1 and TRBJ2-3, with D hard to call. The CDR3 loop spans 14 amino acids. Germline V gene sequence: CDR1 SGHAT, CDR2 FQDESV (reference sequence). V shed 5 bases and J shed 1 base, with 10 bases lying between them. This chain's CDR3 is CASSTSDRTDTQYF. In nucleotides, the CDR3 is TGTGCCAGCAGCACGAGCGACCGCACAGATACGCAGTATTTT.

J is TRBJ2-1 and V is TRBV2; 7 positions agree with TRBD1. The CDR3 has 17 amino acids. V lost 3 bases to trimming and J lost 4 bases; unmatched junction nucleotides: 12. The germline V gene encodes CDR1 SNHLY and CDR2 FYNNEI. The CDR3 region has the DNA TGTGCCAGCAGTGATAGGGGGCCGGGGTTCGGTTACAATGAGCAGTTCTTC. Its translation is CASSDRGPGFGYNEQFF.

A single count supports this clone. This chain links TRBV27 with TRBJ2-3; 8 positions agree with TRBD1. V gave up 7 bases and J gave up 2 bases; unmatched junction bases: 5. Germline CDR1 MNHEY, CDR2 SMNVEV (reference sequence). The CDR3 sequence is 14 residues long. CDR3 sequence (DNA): TGTGCCAGCACGACAGGGGCTTTCACAGATACGCAGTATTTT. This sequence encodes CASTTGAFTDTQYF.

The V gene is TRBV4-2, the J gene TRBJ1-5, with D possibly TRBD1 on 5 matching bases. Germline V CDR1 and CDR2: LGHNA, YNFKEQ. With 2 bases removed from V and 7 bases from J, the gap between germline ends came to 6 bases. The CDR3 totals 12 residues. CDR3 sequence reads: CASSQPGQPQHF. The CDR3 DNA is TGTGCCAGCAGCCAACCAGGGCAGCCCCAGCATTTT.

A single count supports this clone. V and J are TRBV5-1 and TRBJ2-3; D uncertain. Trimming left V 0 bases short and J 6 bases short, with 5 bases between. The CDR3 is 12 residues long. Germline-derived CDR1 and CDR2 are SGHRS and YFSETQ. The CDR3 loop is CASSLARDTQYF. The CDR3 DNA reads TGCGCCAGCAGCTTGGCCAGGGATACGCAGTATTTT.

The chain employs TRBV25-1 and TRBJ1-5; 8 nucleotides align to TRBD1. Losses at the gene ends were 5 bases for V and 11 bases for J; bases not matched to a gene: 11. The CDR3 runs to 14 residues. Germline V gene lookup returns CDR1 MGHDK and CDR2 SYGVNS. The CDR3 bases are TGTGCCAGCAGTCCTCCAGGGACAGGAAGGACCCAGCATTTT. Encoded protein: CASSPPGTGRTQHF.

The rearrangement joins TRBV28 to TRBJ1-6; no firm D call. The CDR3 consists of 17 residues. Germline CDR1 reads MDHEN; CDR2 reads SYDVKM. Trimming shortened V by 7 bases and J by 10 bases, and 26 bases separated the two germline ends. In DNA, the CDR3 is TGTGCCAGCATGAGAGCCGACGGATCCTTTAGAGGGTCACCCCTCCACTTT. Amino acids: CASMRADGSFRGSPLHF.

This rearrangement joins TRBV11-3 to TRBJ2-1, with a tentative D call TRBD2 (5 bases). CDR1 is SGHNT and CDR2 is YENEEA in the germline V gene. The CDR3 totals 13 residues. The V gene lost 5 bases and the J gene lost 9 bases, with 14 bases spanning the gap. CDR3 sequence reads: CASSLDSLGEQFF. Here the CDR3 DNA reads TGTGCCAGCAGCCTGGACTCCCTTGGTGAGCAGTTCTTC.

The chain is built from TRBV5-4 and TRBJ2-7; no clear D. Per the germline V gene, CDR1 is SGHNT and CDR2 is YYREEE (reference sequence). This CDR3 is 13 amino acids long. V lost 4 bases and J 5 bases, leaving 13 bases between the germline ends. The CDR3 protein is CASSAEPLNEQYF. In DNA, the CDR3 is TGTGCCAGCAGCGCGGAGCCACTCAACGAGCAGTACTTC.

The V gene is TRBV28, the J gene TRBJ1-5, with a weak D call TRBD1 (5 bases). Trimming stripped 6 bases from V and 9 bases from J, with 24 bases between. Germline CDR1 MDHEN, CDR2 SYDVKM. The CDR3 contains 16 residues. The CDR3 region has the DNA TGTGCCAGCAGCCCTGGGAAAACAGGCTTAAGGGGGCCCCAGCATTTT. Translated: CASSPGKTGLRGPQHF.

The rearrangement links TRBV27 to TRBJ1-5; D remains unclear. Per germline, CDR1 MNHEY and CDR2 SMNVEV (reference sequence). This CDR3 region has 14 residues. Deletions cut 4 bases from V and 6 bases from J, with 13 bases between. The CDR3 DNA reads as TGTGCCAGCAGTTCCCGCGGGCCGGGTCAGCCCCAGCATTTT. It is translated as CASSSRGPGQPQHF.

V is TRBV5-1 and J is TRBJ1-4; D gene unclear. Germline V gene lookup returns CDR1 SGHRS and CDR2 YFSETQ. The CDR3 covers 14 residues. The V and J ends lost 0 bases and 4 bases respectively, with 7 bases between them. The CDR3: CASSLARFNEKLFF. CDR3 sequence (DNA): TGCGCCAGCAGCTTGGCCAGGTTTAATGAAAAACTGTTTTTT.

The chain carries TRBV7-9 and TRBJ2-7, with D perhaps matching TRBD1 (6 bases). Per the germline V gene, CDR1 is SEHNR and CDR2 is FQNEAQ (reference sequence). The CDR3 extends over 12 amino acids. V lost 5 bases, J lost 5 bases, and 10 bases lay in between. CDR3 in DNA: TGTGCCAGCAGCCCGAACAGGGACGAGCAGTACTTC. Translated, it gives CASSPNRDEQYF.

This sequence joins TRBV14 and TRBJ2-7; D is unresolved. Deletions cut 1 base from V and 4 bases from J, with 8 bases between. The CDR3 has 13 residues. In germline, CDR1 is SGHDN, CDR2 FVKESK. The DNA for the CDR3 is TGTGCCAGCAGCCAAGTCTCCTTTTACGAGCAGTACTTC. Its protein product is CASSQVSFYEQYF. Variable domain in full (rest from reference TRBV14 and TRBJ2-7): EAGVTQFPSHSVIEKGQTVTLRCDPISGHDNLYWYRRVMGKEIKFLLHFVKESKQDESGMPNNRFLAERTGGTYSTLKVQPAELEDSGVYFCASSQVSFYEQYFGPGTRLTVT.

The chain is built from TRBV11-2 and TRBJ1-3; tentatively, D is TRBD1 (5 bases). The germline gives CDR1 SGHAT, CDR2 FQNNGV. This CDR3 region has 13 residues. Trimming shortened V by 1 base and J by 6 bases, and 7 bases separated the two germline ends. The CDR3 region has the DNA TGTGCCAGCAGCTTAGCCAGGGAAAACACCATATATTTT. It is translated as CASSLARENTIYF.

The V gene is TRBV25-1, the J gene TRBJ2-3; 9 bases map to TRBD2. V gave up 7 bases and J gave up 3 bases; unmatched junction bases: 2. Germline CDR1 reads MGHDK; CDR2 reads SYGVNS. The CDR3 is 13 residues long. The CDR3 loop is CASTGLATDTQYF. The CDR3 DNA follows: TGTGCCAGCACGGGACTAGCTACAGATACGCAGTATTTT.

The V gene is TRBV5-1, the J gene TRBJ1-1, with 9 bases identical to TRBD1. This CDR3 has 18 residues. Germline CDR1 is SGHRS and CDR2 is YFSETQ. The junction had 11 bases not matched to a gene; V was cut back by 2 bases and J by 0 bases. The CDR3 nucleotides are TGCGCCAGCAGCTTTAGTATTGGGACAGGGCCTTTGAACACTGAAGCTTTCTTT. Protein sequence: CASSFSIGTGPLNTEAFF.

This chain's CDR3 is CASSVAGYDSPLHF. The CDR3 DNA sequence: TGTGCCAGCAGCGTAGCAGGGTACGATTCACCCCTCCACTTT. The V gene is TRBV9, the J gene TRBJ1-6; tentative D call: TRBD1 (5 bases). V was pared by 0 bases and J by 8 bases, with 9 bases between. CDR3 length: 14 residues. Germline CDR1 SGDLS, CDR2 YYNGEE. Full variable domain (remainder filled in from reference TRBV9 and TRBJ1-6): DSGVTQTPKHLITATGQRVTLRCSPRSGDLSVYWYQQSLDQGLQFLIQYYNGEERAKGNILERFSAQQFPDLHSELNLSSLELGDSALYFCASSVAGYDSPLHFGNGTRLTVT.

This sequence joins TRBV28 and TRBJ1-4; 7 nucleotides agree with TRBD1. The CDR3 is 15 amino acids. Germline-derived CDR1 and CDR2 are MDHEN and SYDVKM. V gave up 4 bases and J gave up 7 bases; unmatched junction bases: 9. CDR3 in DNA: TGTGCCAGCAGTTCAAACAGGGGTATAGGTGAAAAACTGTTTTTT. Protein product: CASSSNRGIGEKLFF.

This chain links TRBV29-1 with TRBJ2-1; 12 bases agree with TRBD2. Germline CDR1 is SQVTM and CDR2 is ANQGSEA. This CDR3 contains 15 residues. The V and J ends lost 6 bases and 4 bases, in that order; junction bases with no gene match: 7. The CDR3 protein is CSVFGLAGLYNEQFF. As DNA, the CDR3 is TGCAGCGTATTTGGACTAGCGGGACTTTACAATGAGCAGTTCTTC.